The clone carrying this T cell receptor (beta chain) has ten or more counts. As yet, its antigen is unknown. This sample was included in a study of T-cell memory formation after mild COVID-19. This CDR3 is 15 amino acids long. CDR1 and CDR2 (germline): LGHNA, YSLEER. Between the trimmed V and J ends, which lost 4 bases and 6 bases, there was a span of 15 bases. MiXCR, run by TCRdb on the 5' RACE reads, gives a single entry per CDR3 protein. The table has approximately 450,000 distinct CDR3 sequences, around a sixth seen once. Study-wide points: Clones that contracted clustered mainly in CM and EM if CD4+ and in EMRA if CD8+.

Material for sequencing was PBMCs or a T cell subset sorted from them (not recorded which). The chain has TRBV4-3 and TRBJ2-2; TRBD2 might be the D (5 bases). The origin of this receptor is an adult woman who had mild COVID-19 (a few samples of this study predate the infection). Cell type and time point are not known. The DNA of the CDR3 is TGCGCCAGCAGCCCTCATGAGGGATCCCCCGGGGAGCTGTTTTTT. It translates to CASSPHEGSPGELFF.